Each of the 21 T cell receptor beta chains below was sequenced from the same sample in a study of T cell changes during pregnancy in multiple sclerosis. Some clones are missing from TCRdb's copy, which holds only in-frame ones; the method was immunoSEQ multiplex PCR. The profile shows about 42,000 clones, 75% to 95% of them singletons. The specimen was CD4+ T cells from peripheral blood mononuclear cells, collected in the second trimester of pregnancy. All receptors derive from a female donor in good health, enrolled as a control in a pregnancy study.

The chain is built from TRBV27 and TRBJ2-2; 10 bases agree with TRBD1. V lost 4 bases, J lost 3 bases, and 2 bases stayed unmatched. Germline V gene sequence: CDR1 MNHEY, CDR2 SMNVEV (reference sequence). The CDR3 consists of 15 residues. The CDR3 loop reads CASSSTGGYTGELFF. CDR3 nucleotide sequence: TGTGCCAGCAGTTCGACAGGGGGCTACACCGGGGAGCTGTTTTTT.

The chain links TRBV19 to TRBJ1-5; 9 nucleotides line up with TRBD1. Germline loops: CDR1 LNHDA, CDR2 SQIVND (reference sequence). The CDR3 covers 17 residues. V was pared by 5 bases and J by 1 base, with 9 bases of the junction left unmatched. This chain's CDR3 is CASSPGTGRLSNQPQHF. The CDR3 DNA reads TGTGCCAGTAGTCCAGGGACAGGGCGATTGAGCAATCAGCCCCAGCATTTT.

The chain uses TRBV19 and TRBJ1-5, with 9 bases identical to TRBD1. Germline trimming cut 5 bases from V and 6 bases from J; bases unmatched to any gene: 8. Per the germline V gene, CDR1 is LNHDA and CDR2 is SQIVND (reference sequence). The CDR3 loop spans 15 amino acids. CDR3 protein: CASSQGQGRSQPQHF. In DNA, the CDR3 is TGTGCCAGTAGTCAGGGACAGGGACGGAGTCAGCCCCAGCATTTT.

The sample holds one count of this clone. The CDR3 spells CASSVAPGLANTGELFF. CDR3 DNA: TGTGCCAGCAGCGTAGCTCCGGGACTAGCTAACACCGGGGAGCTGTTTTTT. V is TRBV9 and J is TRBJ2-2; 9 bases are a match to TRBD2. Germline-derived CDR1 and CDR2 are SGDLS and YYNGEE. The CDR3 is 17 residues long. The V and J ends lost 0 bases and 2 bases, in that order; junction bases with no gene match: 5.

The CDR3 here is CASSPHGRGNRQPQHF. The CDR3 DNA reads TGTGCCAGCAGCCCCCATGGGCGGGGTAATCGACAGCCCCAGCATTTT. The chain carries TRBV7-2 and TRBJ1-5, with D uncertain. V was pared by 5 bases and J by 7 bases, with 21 bases between. The CDR3 is made up of 16 amino acids. CDR1 is SGHTA and CDR2 is FQGNSA in the germline V gene.

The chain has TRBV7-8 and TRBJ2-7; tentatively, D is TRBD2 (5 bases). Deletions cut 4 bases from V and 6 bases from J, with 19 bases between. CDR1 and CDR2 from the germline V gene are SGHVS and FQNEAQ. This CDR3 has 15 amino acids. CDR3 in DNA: TGTGCCAGCAGCTCTAGCAGATCCCCGGGGATCGAGCAGTACTTC. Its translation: CASSSSRSPGIEQYF. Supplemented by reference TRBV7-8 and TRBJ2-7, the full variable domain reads GAGVSQSPRYKVAKRGQDVALRCDPISGHVSLFWYQQALGQGPEFLTYFQNEAQLDKSGLPSDRFFAERPEGSVSTLKIQRTQQEDSAVYLCASSSSRSPGIEQYFGPGTRLTVT.

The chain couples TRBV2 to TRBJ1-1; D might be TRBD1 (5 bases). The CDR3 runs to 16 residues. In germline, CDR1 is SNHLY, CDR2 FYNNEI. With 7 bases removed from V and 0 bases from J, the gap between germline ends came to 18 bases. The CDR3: CASTQGGAPMNTEAFF. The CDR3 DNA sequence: TGTGCCAGCACGCAGGGTGGGGCCCCCATGAACACTGAAGCTTTCTTT.

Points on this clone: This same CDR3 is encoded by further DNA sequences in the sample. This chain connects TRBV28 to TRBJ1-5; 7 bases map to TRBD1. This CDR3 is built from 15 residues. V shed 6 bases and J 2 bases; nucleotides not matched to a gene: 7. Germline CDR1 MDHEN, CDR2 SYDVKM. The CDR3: CASSPRTGGNQPQHF. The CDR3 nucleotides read TGTGCCAGCAGCCCCCGGACAGGAGGCAATCAGCCCCAGCATTTT.

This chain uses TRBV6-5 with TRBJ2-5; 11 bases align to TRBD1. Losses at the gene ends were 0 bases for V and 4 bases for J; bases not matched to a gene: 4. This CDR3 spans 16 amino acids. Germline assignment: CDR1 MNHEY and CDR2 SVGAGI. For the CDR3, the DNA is TGTGCCAGCAGTTACTCGAGGACAGGGGGCGGAGAGACCCAGTACTTC. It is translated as CASSYSRTGGGETQYF.

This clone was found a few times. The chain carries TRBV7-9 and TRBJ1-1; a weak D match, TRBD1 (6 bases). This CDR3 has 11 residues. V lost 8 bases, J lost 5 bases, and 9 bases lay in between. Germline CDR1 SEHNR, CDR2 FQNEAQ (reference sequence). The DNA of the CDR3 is TGTGCCAGCTCCGGGACAACTGAAGCTTTCTTT. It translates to CASSGTTEAFF. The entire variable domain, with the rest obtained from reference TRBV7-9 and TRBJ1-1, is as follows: DTGVSQNPRHKITKRGQNVTFRCDPISEHNRLYWYRQTLGQGPEFLTYFQNEAQLEKSRLLSDRFSAERPKGSFSTLEIQRTEQGDSAMYLCASSGTTEAFFGQGTRLTVV.

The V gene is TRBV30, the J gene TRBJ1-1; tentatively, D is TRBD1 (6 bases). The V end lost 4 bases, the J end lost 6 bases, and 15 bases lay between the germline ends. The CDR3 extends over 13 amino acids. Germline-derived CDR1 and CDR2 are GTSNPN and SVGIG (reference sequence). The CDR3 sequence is CAWIPTGRSEAFF. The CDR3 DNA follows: TGTGCCTGGATTCCTACAGGGAGATCTGAAGCTTTCTTT.

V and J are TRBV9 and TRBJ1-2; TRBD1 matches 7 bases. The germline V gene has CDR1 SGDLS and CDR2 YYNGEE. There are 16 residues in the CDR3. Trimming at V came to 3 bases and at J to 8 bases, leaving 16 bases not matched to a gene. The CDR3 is CASSETGQTFRGGYTF. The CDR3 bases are TGTGCCAGCAGCGAGACGGGACAGACCTTTAGGGGGGGCTACACCTTC.

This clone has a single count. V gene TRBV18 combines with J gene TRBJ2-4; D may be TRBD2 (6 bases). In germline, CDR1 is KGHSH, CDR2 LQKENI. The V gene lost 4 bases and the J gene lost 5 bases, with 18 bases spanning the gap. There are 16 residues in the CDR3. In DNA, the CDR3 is TGTGCCAGCTCACAAACTTTGACTAGGGAGCAAAACATTCAGTACTTC. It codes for CASSQTLTREQNIQYF.

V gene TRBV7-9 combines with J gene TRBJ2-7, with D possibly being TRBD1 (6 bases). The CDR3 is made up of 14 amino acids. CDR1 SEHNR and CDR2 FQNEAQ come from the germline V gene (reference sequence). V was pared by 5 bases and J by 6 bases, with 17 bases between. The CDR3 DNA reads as TGTGCCAGCAGCGGGGGACACGGCCCTCGCGAGCAGTACTTC. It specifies CASSGGHGPREQYF.

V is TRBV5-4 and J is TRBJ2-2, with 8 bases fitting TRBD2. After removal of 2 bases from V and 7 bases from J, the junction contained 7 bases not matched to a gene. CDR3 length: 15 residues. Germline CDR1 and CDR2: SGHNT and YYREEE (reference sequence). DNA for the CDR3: TGTGCCAGCAGCTTAGGACTAGCCTACAACGGGGAGCTGTTTTTT. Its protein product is CASSLGLAYNGELFF.

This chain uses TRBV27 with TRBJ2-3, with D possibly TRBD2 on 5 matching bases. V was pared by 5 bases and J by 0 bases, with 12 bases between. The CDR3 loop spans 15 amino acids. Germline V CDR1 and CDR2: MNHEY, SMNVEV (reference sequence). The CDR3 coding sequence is TGTGCCAGCAGTCCCAGGACTGGTAGCACAGATACGCAGTATTTT. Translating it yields CASSPRTGSTDTQYF.

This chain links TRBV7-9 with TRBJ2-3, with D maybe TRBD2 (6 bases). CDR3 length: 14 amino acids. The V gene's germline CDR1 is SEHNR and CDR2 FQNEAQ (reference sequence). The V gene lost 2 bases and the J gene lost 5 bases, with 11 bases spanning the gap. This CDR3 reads CASSLRRGEDTQYF. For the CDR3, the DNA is TGTGCCAGCAGCTTAAGGCGGGGAGAAGATACGCAGTATTTT.

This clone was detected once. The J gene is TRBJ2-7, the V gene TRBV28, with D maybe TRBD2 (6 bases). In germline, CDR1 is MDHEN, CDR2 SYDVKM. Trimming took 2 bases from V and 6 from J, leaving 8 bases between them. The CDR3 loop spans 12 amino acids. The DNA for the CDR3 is TGTGCCAGCAGTTTAAGGACTACCGAGCAGTACTTC. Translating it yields CASSLRTTEQYF.

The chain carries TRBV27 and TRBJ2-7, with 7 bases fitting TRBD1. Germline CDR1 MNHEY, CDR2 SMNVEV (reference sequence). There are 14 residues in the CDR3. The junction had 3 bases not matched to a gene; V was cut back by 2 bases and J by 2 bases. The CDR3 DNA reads TGTGCCAGCAGTTTACGGGACAGAGCCTACGAGCAGTACTTC. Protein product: CASSLRDRAYEQYF.

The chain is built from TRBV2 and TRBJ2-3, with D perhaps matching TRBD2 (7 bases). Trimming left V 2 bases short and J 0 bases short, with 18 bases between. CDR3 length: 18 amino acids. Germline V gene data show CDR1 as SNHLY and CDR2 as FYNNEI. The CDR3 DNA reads TGTGCCAGCAGTGAAAGGGGGTGGCTAGCGGATAGCACAGATACGCAGTATTTT. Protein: CASSERGWLADSTDTQYF.

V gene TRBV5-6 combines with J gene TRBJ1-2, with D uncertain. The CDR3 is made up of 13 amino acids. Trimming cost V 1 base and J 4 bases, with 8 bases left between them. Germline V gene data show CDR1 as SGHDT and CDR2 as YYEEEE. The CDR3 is CASSLTGAYGYTF. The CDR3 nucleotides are TGTGCCAGCAGCTTGACGGGTGCCTATGGCTACACCTTC. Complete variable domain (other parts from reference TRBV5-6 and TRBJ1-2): DAGVTQSPTHLIKTRGQQVTLRCSPKSGHDTVSWYQQALGQGPQFIFQYYEEEERQRGNFPDRFSGHQFPNYSSELNVNALLLGDSALYLCASSLTGAYGYTFGSGTRLTVV.